This paragraph covers one T cell receptor beta chain sequence. The specificity of this receptor is unknown. No much larger clone exists at a distance of one base, and base qualities are not known. Libraries came from the immunoSEQ multiplex PCR assay. The multiplex PCR relied on a mix of 60 forward primers for TCR Vbeta segments and 13 reverse primers for TCR Jbeta segments. The CDR3 region of rearranged TCR beta genes was amplified from genomic DNA with a multiplex PCR assay. On the Illumina HiSeq System, the amplified TCR beta libraries were sequenced as 87-base-pair reads. The original pipeline was this. A later analysis tallied about 77 million unique TCR beta chains across the 666 repertoires, and approximately 12 million of those chains were shared by two or more donors. A nearest-neighbor algorithm error-corrected the raw reads and collapsed the reads into unique sequences, merging closely related sequences to remove PCR and sequencing errors. CDR3 sequences were aligned to IMGT reference sequences to assign V, D and J gene segments. For a sequence to be retained, a match of at least six nucleotides to both a V gene segment and a J gene segment was required. Rearrangements were called productive when the CDR3 lacked stop codons and stayed in frame with V and J; all others were non-productive. Following IMGT convention, CDR3 was defined as the stretch from the second conserved V-encoded cysteine to the conserved J-encoded phenylalanine. In an earlier analysis of some 550 of the donors, sequences lacking an unambiguous match to a single V gene segment were excluded. An earlier analysis of a few hundred of the donors called V segments functional above 56.7% productive rearrangements and segregating when the between-donor standard deviation exceeded 5%. To diagnose cytomegalovirus status from the catalog of TCR beta chain sequences, a statistical classification framework was built. A later analysis assigned V and J genes by comparing TCR nucleotide sequences with IMGT/GENE-DB human TR gene sequences. The TCRdist pipeline was used in a later analysis to assign CDR3 sequences and most-parsimonious VDJ recombination scenarios. In a later analysis, each TCR beta chain was defined by its CDR3 amino acid sequence together with its V-gene family, and reads without a unique V-gene family were excluded. To address suspected cross-contamination and a sequencing artifact, a later analysis removed roughly 580 highly shared, low-generation-probability nucleotide sequences. In a later analysis, a clonal expansion index was calculated for each public chain from normalized within-repertoire ranks of inferred template counts. In a later analysis, generation probabilities were computed with a VDJ recombination model fitted to out-of-frame rearrangements, and the resulting probabilities were checked against IGoR. In a later analysis, hypergeometric tests were used to score TCR-TCR, TCR-HLA and TCR-CMV co-occurrence, with a repertoire-size bias correction applied to TCR pairs. False discovery rates were estimated in a later analysis by permuting HLA or CMV assignments 20 times. In a later analysis, co-occurring TCRs were grouped using DBSCAN, with TCRdist sequence similarity added in when clustering inside HLA-allele-positive subsets. Co-occurrence clustering excluded repertoires with fewer than 30,000 or more than 120,000 public chains, plus five with anomalous nucleotide sharing. Drawn from immuneACCESS, this table holds only the in-frame rearrangements with V and J called that TCRdb kept. Clones are partly lost; checked studies trace under half to an unresolved V gene and leave the rest unexplained. Clonal size and the V and J genes are those of that table, whereas D and trimming came from the DNA. The sample yields 160,000 or so clones; roughly 80% were counted once. The ten most abundant clones make up around 2.3% of the sample.

Relative to germline, V is missing 7 bases and J is missing 0 bases, with 2 bases of the junction outside any gene match. CDR1 MRHNA and CDR2 SNTAGT were looked up in the germline V gene. The CDR3 runs 13 residues from the cysteine to the phenylalanine. The entry retains the CDR3 DNA only, 39 bases that are in frame from base 1. The sample originates from a study of cytomegalovirus exposure and HLA in healthy donors (dated by TCRdb to about 2017). As for the study more broadly: An earlier analysis of approximately 590 of the donors reported 250 to 300 Gb of sequence data and 100 million to 140 million unique TCR beta sequences from about 200 million T cells. Approximately 310 gigabases of sequencing data and roughly 80 million unique TCR sequences made up an early release that covered 500 to 650 HLA-typed donors. Among the roughly 370 genotyped donors, about 85% belonged to the genetic ancestry cluster associated with self-reported Caucasian donors. The study aimed to test whether cataloging public T cell receptors could reveal signatures of past pathogen exposure. Using immunosequencing, the study profiled T cell repertoires from about 610 subjects and related those repertoires to cytomegalovirus serostatus. A separate validation cohort of approximately 130 different subjects was used in addition to the approximately 610-subject first cohort. The study combined high-throughput TCR immunosequencing, statistical association of individual TCRs with disease status, and machine learning to predict cytomegalovirus infection status. A later analysis re-analyzed previously published TCR beta repertoires from 666 donors and added high-resolution HLA genotyping to study TCR occurrence patterns. The later analysis used no new phenotypic data to find candidate immune exposures, relying instead on TCR beta sequences and their occurrence across donors. To decide whether each TCR beta V gene segment behaved as functional or pseudogenic, an earlier analysis of over 500 of the donors relied on high-throughput TCR beta sequencing. Donor age, sex, ethnicity and CMV serostatus were compiled alongside the repertoire data. A later genetic analysis used genome-wide SNP genotypes for 398 of the 666 donors, treating that subset as a discovery cohort. All discovery cohort repertoires had been generated using a single sequencing platform. HLA typing included class I and class II loci at four-digit resolution. Typing coverage varied by locus: about 620-630 donors for A, B, C, DRB1 and DQB1; roughly 500 for DQA1; 606 for DPA1; approximately 490 for DPB1. A few DR-DQ haplotypes were treated as single units for association and clustering because of strong linkage in the cohort. Among about 390 genotyped donors of the cohort, an average of around 240,000 unique TCR beta nucleotide sequences were sequenced per donor, around 20% of them non-productive. Study-wide findings and limitations: A later analysis associated about 17,000 TCR beta sequences with specific HLA alleles at a false discovery rate of 0.05. An earlier analysis of several hundred of the donors showed that most TCR beta V segments appeared in productive rearrangements either about 87% or about 30% of the time, which broadly matched IMGT annotations. In a later analysis, most CMV-associated TCR beta chains were found to appear HLA-restricted, with HLA associations seemingly driven largely by CMV exposure. The authors suggested that the approach could potentially be extended to other disease states and immunological phenotypes. Linkage disequilibrium might explain the correlated functional status among segregating V segments, but an unknown experimental factor could not be ruled out. HLA typing was unavailable for some donors at each locus, so association tests used only the typed subset. A few of the identified cytomegalovirus-associated TCR beta chains were confirmed in vitro to be specific for cytomegalovirus antigens. An association between a missense DCLRE1C variant and V-gene and J-gene trimming of TCR beta chains was found in a later genetic analysis and replicated in an independent cohort. According to a later analysis, TCR association rates differed among HLA loci, with DRB1 alleles showing the most associated TCRs and HLA-C alleles showing the fewest. A later analysis found that HLA-associated TCR beta chains were more clonally expanded and had lower generation probabilities than equally common non-associated chains. A later analysis reported that several top co-occurrence clusters appeared linked to parvovirus B19, influenza, CMV and Epstein-Barr virus. Only TCR beta chains were sequenced in this cohort, and the absence of alpha or paired-chain data limited detectable features. The only immune exposure information available for the cohort was CMV serostatus. In a later genetic analysis, fewer N-insertions in productive TCRs were reported among donors in an Asian-associated ancestry cluster than the roughly 640-donor mean. Because the 87-base-pair reads could not distinguish some IMGT-functional V segments, including TRBV6-2 and TRBV6-3, those segments were excluded. The presence/absence analyses assumed that sequencing depth was roughly uniform across donors, and that assumption may not be true. Most TCR sequences were observed very rarely across donors, whereas some public TCRs were present in many individuals. Cytomegalovirus status was reported to be diagnosed by the classifier with high specificity and sensitivity in both the original and validation cohorts. Because counts were too low, more than 15 rarely observed V segments, including chromosome 9 orphons, were excluded from the earlier analysis of some 540 of the donors. A group of highly shared sequence variants was considered likely to be a technical artifact of the sequencing pipeline. In the study, some 160 TCR beta chains were listed as associated with cytomegalovirus. A further reported finding was that TCR beta sequences accurately predicted the HLA-A and HLA-B alleles for most subjects in the first cohort. Strong co-occurrence of HLA alleles, especially DR and DQ, made assigning TCR associations to individual alleles difficult.

The cohort comprised hundreds of healthy bone marrow donors. Cohort members were all nominally healthy when sampled, although unrecorded immune exposures were likely present. The donor was CMV seropositive and was included in the group of approximately 310 seropositive cohort members. A peripheral blood sample was collected from each donor, and TCR beta sequencing was performed on peripheral blood mononuclear cells. The Qiagen DNeasy Blood Extraction Kit was used to extract genomic DNA from the blood cell samples. This receptor was obtained from a man in his forties or fifties in good health and CMV-seropositive. Sequencing was carried out using PBMCs. This receptor chain uses TRBV6-4 and TRBJ1-1, with 7 bases matching TRBD1. CDR3 protein: CASKGQMNTEAFF. DNA sequence: TGTGCCAGCAAGGGACAGATGAACACTGAAGCTTTCTTT.